This passage covers 9 T cell receptor beta chains from one sample sequenced in a study of shared clonotypes between healthy human individuals. TCRdb's copy holds only in-frame clones and misses some; the assay was immunoSEQ multiplex PCR. Found here are approximately 1,500,000 clones, roughly 96% of them singletons; the top ten hold approximately 1.2%. Sequencing used naive CD4+ T cells sorted from blood. As for subset: CD45RA+ positively selected. These receptors originate from a man under 40 in good health.

The chain combines TRBV2 with TRBJ1-1; D is uncertain. The CDR3 runs 11 residues. Germline CDR1 is SNHLY and CDR2 is FYNNEI. Trimming pared 6 bases from V and 7 bases from J, leaving 9 bases between. The CDR3 DNA reads TGTGCCAGCAGGGGCTTCCGTGAAGCTTTCTTT. Residues: CASRGFREAFF.

The CDR3 protein is CASSILATSSYEQYF. The CDR3 bases are TGTGCCAGTAGTATACTAGCGACAAGCTCCTACGAGCAGTACTTC. This chain links TRBV19 with TRBJ2-7, with a possible D match to TRBD2 (6 bases). Trimming removed 2 bases from V and 0 bases from J, with 11 bases in between. Germline lookup yields CDR1 LNHDA and CDR2 SQIVND (reference sequence). This CDR3 has 15 amino acids.

This clone was seen a handful of times. V is TRBV27 and J is TRBJ2-3; 11 bases line up with TRBD2. V trimming: 0 bases; J trimming: 2 bases; junction bases outside the gene matches: 1. Germline loops: CDR1 MNHEY, CDR2 SMNVEV (reference sequence). The CDR3 runs to 16 residues. In nucleotides, the CDR3 is TGTGCCAGCAGTTTATCGACTAGCGGGAACACAGATACGCAGTATTTT. Protein product: CASSLSTSGNTDTQYF.

The chain is built from TRBV5-1 and TRBJ1-1; 8 nucleotides line up with TRBD1. CDR1 SGHRS and CDR2 YFSETQ come from the germline V gene. CDR3 length: 15 amino acids. After removal of 4 bases from V and 5 bases from J, the junction contained 10 bases not matched to a gene. CDR3 residues: CASSVDRARGTEAFF. CDR3 nucleotide sequence: TGCGCCAGCAGCGTGGACAGGGCCAGAGGAACTGAAGCTTTCTTT. The full variable domain, its missing parts supplied by reference TRBV5-1 and TRBJ1-1, is KAGVTQTPRYLIKTRGQQVTLSCSPISGHRSVSWYQQTPGQGLQFLFEYFSETQRNKGNFPGRFSGRQFSNSRSEMNVSTLELGDSALYLCASSVDRARGTEAFFGQGTRLTVV.

The chain combines TRBV15 with TRBJ1-5, with 8 positions matching TRBD1. The CDR3 is 14 amino acids. CDR1 and CDR2 from the germline V gene are LNHNV and YYDKDF (reference sequence). The junction had 3 bases not matched to a gene; V was cut back by 2 bases and J by 6 bases. The CDR3 spells CATSRTTGVQPQHF. The CDR3 bases are TGTGCCACCAGCAGAACGACAGGGGTTCAGCCCCAGCATTTT.

The J gene is TRBJ2-2, the V gene TRBV6-5; tentatively, D is TRBD1 (6 bases). In germline, CDR1 is MNHEY, CDR2 SVGAGI. V was pared by 6 bases and J by 2 bases, with 10 bases between. This CDR3 comprises 14 residues. The CDR3 here is CASRADRNTGELFF. CDR3 DNA sequence: TGTGCCAGCAGGGCGGACAGAAACACCGGGGAGCTGTTTTTT.

This chain connects TRBV4-3 to TRBJ2-7; no clear D gene. The germline V and J ends were trimmed by 0 bases and 9 bases, with 12 bases remaining between them. The germline gives CDR1 LGHNA, CDR2 YSLEER. CDR3 length: 13 residues. CDR3 loop: CASSQDLGSGQYF. CDR3 nucleotides: TGCGCCAGCAGCCAAGATCTAGGGTCCGGGCAGTACTTC.

This chain uses TRBV30 with TRBJ2-1, with D tentatively TRBD1 (5 bases). V was trimmed by 4 bases and J by 7 bases, leaving 20 bases between them. Per the germline V gene, CDR1 is GTSNPN and CDR2 is SVGIG (reference sequence). The CDR3 runs to 15 residues. The chain's CDR3 is CAWTPPMGPGNEQFF. DNA of the CDR3: TGTGCCTGGACCCCACCGATGGGGCCCGGAAATGAGCAGTTCTTC.

The chain has TRBV28 and TRBJ1-4; D uncertain. Germline V gives CDR1 MDHEN, CDR2 SYDVKM. V lost 5 bases, J lost 2 bases, and 18 bases lay in between. The length of the CDR3 is 17 residues. The DNA for the CDR3 is TGTGCCAGCAGTCCCTGGACTATAAATGGGACTAATGAAAAACTGTTTTTT. Its protein product is CASSPWTINGTNEKLFF. Using reference TRBV28 and TRBJ1-4 for the parts outside the CDR3, the full variable domain is DVKVTQSSRYLVKRTGEKVFLECVQDMDHENMFWYRQDPGLGLRLIYFSYDVKMKEKGDIPEGYSVSREKKERFSLILESASTNQTSMYLCASSPWTINGTNEKLFFGSGTQLSVL.